Described below is a single TCR beta chain sequence and its context. Clones were read by immunoSEQ multiplex PCR, and TCRdb kept only the in-frame ones, dropping some. Of some 140,000 clones in the sample, roughly 94% were seen once. The length of the CDR3 is 14 residues. V was trimmed by 4 bases and J by 0 bases, leaving 9 bases between them. Per the germline V gene, CDR1 is LGHDT and CDR2 is YNNKEL (reference sequence). These data belong to a study of control samples from healthy donors and cancer patients. This TCR was sampled from a man in his fifties or sixties with colorectal cancer. The specimen sequenced was PBMCs. The chain recombines TRBV3-1 (or the pseudogene TRBV3-2) with TRBJ1-1; D is ambiguous. As DNA, the CDR3 is TGTGCCAGCAGCCTCTCGGGGATGAACACTGAAGCTTTCTTT. This sequence encodes CASSLSGMNTEAFF.